These T cell receptor beta chains were read from a single sample in a study of graft-versus-host responses after intestinal transplantation. Assay: immunoSEQ multiplex PCR; the TCRdb copy retains only in-frame clones and omits some. The sample carries about 6,800 clones, 26% recorded once. The source material was alloreactive CD4+ T cells from a mixed lymphocyte reaction culture, sampled before intestinal transplant. The receptors were sampled from a human patient who received an intestinal transplant. Both conserved end residues are part of each CDR3. Each record gives: D gene, J gene, clone size, V gene, CDR3 DNA, CDR3 protein. A D gene is named only where the DNA matches it firmly. A clone size is listed for some rows: how often the clone was seen (once, few, many), or a class if it is expanded.

-	TRBJ1-1	few	TRBV7-3	TGTGCCAGCAGCTTTGGACAGCCTTGGCACACTGAAGCTTTCTTT	CASSFGQPWHTEAFF
-	TRBJ2-7	-	TRBV7-7	TGTGCTAGCAGCTTAGGTCCTAGCTCCTACGAGCAGTACTTC	CASSLGPSSYEQYF
-	TRBJ1-6	few	TRBV7-2	TGTGCCAGCAGCTTCCTAGGGAAAGGTTCACCCCTCCACTTT	CASSFLGKGSPLHF
-	TRBJ2-3	-	TRBV21-1	TGTGCCAGTAGAATGGACAGACGCACAGATACGCAGTATTTT	CASRMDRRTDTQYF
-	TRBJ2-3	medium-sized	TRBV7-9	TGTGCCAGCAGGGAAGGGGGACGGGGAGATACGCAGTATTTT	CASREGGRGDTQYF
-	TRBJ2-7	-	TRBV30	TGTGCCCGGGGGACAGACGTCTCCTACGAGCAGTACTTC	CARGTDVSYEQYF
TRBD1	TRBJ2-3	-	TRBV18	TGTGCCAGCTCACTACAGGGGGCCAGTACAGATGCGCAGTATTTT	CASSLQGASTDAQYF
-	TRBJ2-5	medium-sized	TRBV19	TGTGCCAGTAGTAAACAGGTCGGAGAGACCCAGTACTTC	CASSKQVGETQYF
-	TRBJ1-5	-	TRBV21-1	TGTGCCAGCAGAACAATGGTAGTACATTGGCATCATCAGCCCCAGCATTTT	CASRTMVVHWHHQPQHF
-	TRBJ2-7	medium-sized	TRBV7-8	TGTGCCAGCAGCTTTTCAGGGACTGGAGAGCAGTACTTC	CASSFSGTGEQYF
TRBD2	TRBJ2-7	few	TRBV4-1	TGTGCCAGCAGCCAAGACACTAGCGGGACGCCCTACGAGCAGTACTTC	CASSQDTSGTPYEQYF
-	TRBJ2-7	few	TRBV30	TGTGCCTGGACGCCCGGGACGGGATTTGCCGAGCAGTACTTC	CAWTPGTGFAEQYF
-	TRBJ2-1	few	TRBV2	TGTGCCAGCAGTGATCTAGCTTACAATGAGCAGTTCTTC	CASSDLAYNEQFF
-	TRBJ1-6	few	TRBV19	TGTGCCAGTCGTCCGGGCCCCTCCTATAATTCACCCCTCCACTTT	CASRPGPSYNSPLHF
TRBD1	TRBJ2-7	-	TRBV7-9	TGTGCCAGCAGGGGACAGGGGAACGCCTACGAGCAGTACTTC	CASRGQGNAYEQYF
TRBD1	TRBJ2-1	-	TRBV7-9	TGTGCCAGCAGCTTAGGGCAGGGGGCGCTGAATGAGCAGTTCTTC	CASSLGQGALNEQFF
TRBD1	TRBJ2-5	-	TRBV18	TGTGCCAGCTCACCTTTTGGGGCAGGGGGTGAGACCCAGTACTTC	CASSPFGAGGETQYF
TRBD1	TRBJ2-7	-	TRBV11-3	TGTGCCAGCAGCTTCCGGGACAGGGGACTTCACTCCTACGAGCAGTACTTC	CASSFRDRGLHSYEQYF
TRBD1	TRBJ1-4	-	TRBV9	TGTGCCAGCAGGACAGGGGTTAATGAAAAACTGTTTTTT	CASRTGVNEKLFF
-	TRBJ1-2	-	TRBV7-3	TGTGCCAGCAGCCGCCGGGACGGAGACTATGGCTACACCTTC	CASSRRDGDYGYTF
-	TRBJ1-5	few	TRBV6-5	TGTGCCAGCAGTTTTAGGGGGTCAACTCAGCCCCAGCATTTT	CASSFRGSTQPQHF
-	TRBJ1-5	-	TRBV6-5	TGTGCCAGCAGTGGCACTTTCAATCAGCCCCAGCATTTT	CASSGTFNQPQHF
TRBD2	TRBJ2-2	-	TRBV7-3	TGTGCCAGCAGCCCCTTACGCGGGAGAGGAGGAATCGGGGAGCTGTTTTTT	CASSPLRGRGGIGELFF
-	TRBJ2-1	-	TRBV14	TGTGCCAGCAGCCAAGGCAGCAACTACAATGAGCAGTTCTTC	CASSQGSNYNEQFF
TRBD2	TRBJ2-7	few	TRBV7-8	TGTGCCAGCAGCTGGCGGGAGGGCCGCAACGAGCAGTACTTC	CASSWREGRNEQYF
-	TRBJ1-1	-	TRBV11-2	TGTGCCAGCAGCCTACTCCGAGACACTGAAGCTTTCTTT	CASSLLRDTEAFF
-	TRBJ1-2	few	TRBV19	TGTGCCAGTAGTATAGCACAAGCTAACTATGGCTACACCTTC	CASSIAQANYGYTF
-	TRBJ1-1	large	TRBV18	TGTGCCAGCTCACCGCAGGGACAGAACACTGAAGCTTTCTTT	CASSPQGQNTEAFF
TRBD1	TRBJ1-4	-	TRBV6-9	TGTGCCAGCAGTTCCCGGGACAGGGGAGGAAAACTGTTTTTT	CASSSRDRGGKLFF
TRBD1	TRBJ2-5	-	TRBV7-8	TGTGCCAGCAGCTTAGGAGGTGGGACAGTCCAAGAGACCCAGTACTTC	CASSLGGGTVQETQYF
TRBD1	TRBJ1-3	few	TRBV7-9	TGTGCCAGCAGCTCAACGGGACAGATCGATAACACCATATATTTT	CASSSTGQIDNTIYF
-	TRBJ2-3	once	TRBV5-1	TGCGCCAGCAGCTGGGGGGGCCCTGGGACAGATACGCAGTATTTT	CASSWGGPGTDTQYF
TRBD1	TRBJ2-5	few	TRBV25-1	TGTGCCAGCAGTGAAAGGGGGACAGGGAAGGATGAGACCCAGTACTTC	CASSERGTGKDETQYF
-	TRBJ2-2	-	TRBV7-4	TGTGCCAGCAGCTTTGCAGGCACCGGGGAGCTGTTTTTT	CASSFAGTGELFF